The T cell receptor beta chain described here comes from a study of blood T cell repertoires in COVID-19. The wider study: Nucleic acid was either cDNA or gDNA, and it came from T cells, B-cell-depleted T cells, or PBMCs.

The V gene's germline CDR1 is SGHVS and CDR2 FNYEAQ. The CDR3 extends over 15 amino acids. The junction had 3 bases not matched to a gene; V was cut back by 1 base and J by 0 bases. Assay: immunoSEQ multiplex PCR; the TCRdb copy retains only in-frame clones and omits some. The table shows roughly 330,000 clones, with roughly 87% occurring only once. Assignment of participants to cohorts was predicated upon participant-reported clinical history. This chain uses TRBV7-6 with TRBJ2-7; TRBD2 matches at 7 bases. The specimen was PBMCs or T cells enriched from blood (not recorded which). This receptor was obtained from a woman in her thirties who had recovered from COVID-19. The CDR3 loop reads CASSLGGGNSYEQYF. The CDR3 DNA reads TGTGCCAGCAGCTTAGGCGGGGGAAACTCCTACGAGCAGTACTTC.